This T cell receptor (beta chain) was retrieved from a study of blood T cell repertoires in COVID-19. Study details: From T cells, B-cell-depleted T cells, or PBMCs came the material, which was cDNA or gDNA.

The protocol was immunoSEQ multiplex PCR, while the TCRdb copy is restricted to in-frame clones and leaves out a portion. This table holds around 200,000 clones, less than 80% found once. CDR3 length equals 15 residues. Per germline, CDR1 LGHDT and CDR2 YNNKEL (reference sequence). V shed 4 bases, J shed 1 base, and the junction held 4 bases outside the gene matches. This chain links TRBV3-1 (or the pseudogene TRBV3-2) with TRBJ2-1; 7 bases match TRBD2. Sample: peripheral blood. This TCR was recovered from a woman aged 45 to 65 with acute or convalescent COVID-19. DNA of the CDR3: TGTGCCAGCAGCCGGGTTAGCGGGTCCTACAATGAGCAGTTCTTC. This translates into CASSRVSGSYNEQFF.